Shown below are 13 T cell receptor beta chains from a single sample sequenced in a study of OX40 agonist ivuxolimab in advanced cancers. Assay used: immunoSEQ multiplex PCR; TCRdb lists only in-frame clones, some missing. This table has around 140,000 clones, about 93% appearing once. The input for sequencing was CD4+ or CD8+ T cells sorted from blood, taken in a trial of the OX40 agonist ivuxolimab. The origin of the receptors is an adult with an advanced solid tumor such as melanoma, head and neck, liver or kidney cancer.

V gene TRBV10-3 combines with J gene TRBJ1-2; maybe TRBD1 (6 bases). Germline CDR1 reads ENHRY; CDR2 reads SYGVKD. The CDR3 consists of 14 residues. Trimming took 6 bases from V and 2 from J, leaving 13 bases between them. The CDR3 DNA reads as TGTGCCATCAGCCGGGACATCCCCAACTATGGCTACACCTTC. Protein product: CAISRDIPNYGYTF.

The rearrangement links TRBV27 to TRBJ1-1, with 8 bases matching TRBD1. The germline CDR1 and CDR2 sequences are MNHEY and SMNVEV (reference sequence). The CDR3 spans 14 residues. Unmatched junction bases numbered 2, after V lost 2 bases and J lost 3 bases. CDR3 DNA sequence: TGTGCCAGCAGTTTACAGGGGGCGTACACTGAAGCTTTCTTT. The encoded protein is CASSLQGAYTEAFF.

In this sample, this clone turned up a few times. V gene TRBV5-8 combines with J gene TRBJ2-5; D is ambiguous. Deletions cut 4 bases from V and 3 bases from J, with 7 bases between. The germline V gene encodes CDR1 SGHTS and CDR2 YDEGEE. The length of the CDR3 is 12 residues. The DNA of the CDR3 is TGTGCCAGCAGCCGATTTGAAGAGACCCAGTACTTC. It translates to CASSRFEETQYF.

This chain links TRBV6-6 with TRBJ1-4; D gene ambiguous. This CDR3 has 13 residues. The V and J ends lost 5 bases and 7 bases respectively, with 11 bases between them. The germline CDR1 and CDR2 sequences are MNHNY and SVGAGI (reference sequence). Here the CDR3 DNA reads TGTGCCAGCAGTCGGACGGGCGGTGAAAAACTGTTTTTT. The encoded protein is CASSRTGGEKLFF.

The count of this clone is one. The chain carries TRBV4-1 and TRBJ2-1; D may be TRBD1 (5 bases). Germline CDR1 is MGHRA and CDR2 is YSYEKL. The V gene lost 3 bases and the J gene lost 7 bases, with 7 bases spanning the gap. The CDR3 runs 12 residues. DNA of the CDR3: TGCGCCAGCAGCCATCCAGGGAATGAGCAGTTCTTC. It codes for CASSHPGNEQFF.

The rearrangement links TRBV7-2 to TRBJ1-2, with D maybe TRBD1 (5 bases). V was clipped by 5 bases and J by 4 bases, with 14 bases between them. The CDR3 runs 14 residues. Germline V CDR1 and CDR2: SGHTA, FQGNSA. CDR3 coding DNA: TGTGCCAGCAGCCTTGGGGACCTTTTCTATGGCTACACCTTC. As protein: CASSLGDLFYGYTF.

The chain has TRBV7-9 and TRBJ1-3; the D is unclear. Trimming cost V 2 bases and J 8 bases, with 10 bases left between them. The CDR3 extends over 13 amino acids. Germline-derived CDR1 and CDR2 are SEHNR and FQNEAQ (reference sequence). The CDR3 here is CASSLSISDTIYF. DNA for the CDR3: TGTGCCAGCAGCTTAAGTATCTCCGACACCATATATTTT. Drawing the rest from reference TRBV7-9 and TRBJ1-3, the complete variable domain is DTGVSQNPRHKITKRGQNVTFRCDPISEHNRLYWYRQTLGQGPEFLTYFQNEAQLEKSRLLSDRFSAERPKGSFSTLEIQRTEQGDSAMYLCASSLSISDTIYFGEGSWLTVV.

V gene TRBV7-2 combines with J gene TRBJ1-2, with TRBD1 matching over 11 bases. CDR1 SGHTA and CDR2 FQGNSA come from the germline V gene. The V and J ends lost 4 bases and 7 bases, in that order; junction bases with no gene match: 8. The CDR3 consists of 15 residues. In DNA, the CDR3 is TGTGCCAGCAGCTCCCTCGGGACAGGGGGTGCTGGCTACACCTTC. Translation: CASSSLGTGGAGYTF. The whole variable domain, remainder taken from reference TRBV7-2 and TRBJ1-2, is GAGVSQSPSNKVTEKGKDVELRCDPISGHTALYWYRQSLGQGLEFLIYFQGNSAPDKSGLPSDRFSAERTGGSVSTLTIQRTQQEDSAVYLCASSSLGTGGAGYTFGSGTRLTVV.

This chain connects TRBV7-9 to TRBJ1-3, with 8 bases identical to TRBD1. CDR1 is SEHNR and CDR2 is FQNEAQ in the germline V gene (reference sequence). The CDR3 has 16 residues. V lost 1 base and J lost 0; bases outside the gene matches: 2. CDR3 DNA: TGTGCCAGCAGCTTAGGACAGGGGAGCTCTGGAAACACCATATATTTT. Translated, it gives CASSLGQGSSGNTIYF.

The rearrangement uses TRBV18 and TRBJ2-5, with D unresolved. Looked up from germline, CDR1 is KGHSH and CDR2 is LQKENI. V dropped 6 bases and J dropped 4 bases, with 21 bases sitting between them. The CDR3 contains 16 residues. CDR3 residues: CASSRNPATRGETQYF. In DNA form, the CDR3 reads TGTGCCAGCTCTCGAAACCCCGCTACCCGCGGAGAGACCCAGTACTTC.

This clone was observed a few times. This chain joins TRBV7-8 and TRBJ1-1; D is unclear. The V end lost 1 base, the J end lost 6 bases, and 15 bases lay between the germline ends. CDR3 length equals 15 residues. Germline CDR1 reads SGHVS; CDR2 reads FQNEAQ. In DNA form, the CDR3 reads TGTGCCAGCAGCTTAGGTTTAGGGAGGACGGCTGAAGCTTTCTTT. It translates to CASSLGLGRTAEAFF.

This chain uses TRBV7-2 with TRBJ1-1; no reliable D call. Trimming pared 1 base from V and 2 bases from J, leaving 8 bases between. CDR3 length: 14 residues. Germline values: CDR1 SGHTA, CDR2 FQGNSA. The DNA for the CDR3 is TGTGCCAGCAGCTTAGAACCAGCTAACACTGAAGCTTTCTTT. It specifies CASSLEPANTEAFF.

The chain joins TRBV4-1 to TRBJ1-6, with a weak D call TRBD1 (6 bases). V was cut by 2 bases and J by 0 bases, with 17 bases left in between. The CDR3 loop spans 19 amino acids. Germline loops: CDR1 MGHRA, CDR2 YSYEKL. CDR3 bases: TGCGCCAGCAGCCAACCTCCGGACAGATACAGCTCCTATAATTCACCCCTCCACTTT. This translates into CASSQPPDRYSSYNSPLHF.